The TCR beta chain under discussion was sequenced for a study of CD8 T cells in ankylosing spondylitis. Overall study results and limits: There was reportedly significant enrichment of clones that were disease-linked in matched ankylosing spondylitis synovial fluid. Several highly homologous variants made up a TCR beta motif that seemed to typify ankylosing spondylitis blood.

This clonotype has a handful of counts. The target antigen is unknown. The CDR3 has 13 residues. Germline loops: CDR1 SGHTA, CDR2 FQGNSA. The V gene lost 2 bases and the J gene lost 7 bases, with 11 bases spanning the gap. By quantitative 5'-RACE with molecular barcodes, the TCR beta libraries were made. TCRdb reprocessed the 5' RACE reads via MiXCR and lists one record per CDR3 protein. The repertoire includes a few hundred thousand distinct CDR3 sequences, less than 25% of them detected once, and roughly 3.6% sits in the top ten. The sequenced sample consisted of blood, either unsorted or a sorted T cell fraction (not recorded which). The chain has TRBV7-2 and TRBJ2-5, with D possibly being TRBD2 (6 bases). The TCR comes from a female donor with ankylosing spondylitis or in good health (not recorded which). Here the CDR3 reads CASSLRGRGTQYF. The CDR3 nucleotides read TGTGCCAGCAGCTTAAGAGGGCGGGGGACCCAGTACTTC.